The T cell receptor beta chain described here comes from a study of post-analysis software for immune sequencing data. Included in the TCR beta cDNA libraries were unique molecular identifiers. TCRdb itself ran the PCR reads through MiXCR, one entry per CDR3 protein. This table holds 350,000 to 450,000 distinct CDR3 sequences, approximately 33% found once. Sequences were obtained from blood. The receptor was derived from a girl aged 10-17 years with multiple sclerosis.

CDR3 amino acids: CATSKTGDWDEQFF. The CDR3 DNA reads TGTGCCACCAGTAAGACAGGGGATTGGGATGAGCAGTTCTTC. The chain uses TRBV24-1 and TRBJ2-1, with 8 bases matching TRBD1. V gave up 6 bases and J gave up 8 bases; unmatched junction bases: 8. The germline gives CDR1 KGHDR, CDR2 SFDVKD. The CDR3 is 14 amino acids.